A selection of T cell receptor beta chains follows, all from one sample in a study of T cells in Graves' hyperthyroidism and ophthalmopathy. TCRdb reanalysed the multiplex PCR reads using MiXCR and keeps one entry per CDR3 protein. This table holds about 640,000 distinct CDR3 sequences, around 20% found once. Sequencing input: blood. The receptors shown here come from a man under 40 with Graves' ophthalmopathy. The CDR3 runs from the conserved cysteine through the conserved F or W. D genes are given only for firm matches. Size is omitted from some rows. Given values are once, few, many or a class for expanded clones.

D: -; size: -; V: TRBV27; J: TRBJ2-2; CDR3: CASSFYGANTGELFF; DNA: TGTGCCAGCAGTTTTTATGGAGCGAACACCGGGGAGCTGTTTTTT
D: TRBD2; size: -; V: TRBV5-4; J: TRBJ2-3; CDR3: CASSPGGGGNTDTQYF; DNA: TGTGCCAGCAGCCCGGGGGGGGGGGGAAACACAGATACGCAGTATTTT
D: TRBD2; size: few; V: TRBV14; J: TRBJ2-1; CDR3: CASSQGLARNEQFF; DNA: TGTGCCAGCAGCCAAGGACTAGCCAGGAATGAGCAGTTCTTC
D: -; size: many; V: TRBV20-1; J: TRBJ1-2; CDR3: CSDRANYGYTF; DNA: TGCAGTGACAGGGCAAACTATGGCTACACCTTC
D: -; size: many; V: TRBV6-2/TRBV6-3; J: TRBJ2-7; CDR3: CASSYGAGNEQYF; DNA: TGTGCCAGCAGTTACGGGGCAGGGAACGAGCAGTACTTC
D: TRBD2; size: -; V: TRBV4-3; J: TRBJ2-5; CDR3: CASSPNQRGYETQYF; DNA: TGCGCCAGCAGCCCGAATCAGCGGGGGTATGAGACCCAGTACTTC
D: -; size: many; V: TRBV12-3/TRBV12-4; J: TRBJ2-5; CDR3: CASSLRETQYF; DNA: TGTGCCAGCAGCTTACGAGAGACCCAGTACTTC
D: TRBD2; size: few; V: TRBV28; J: TRBJ2-5; CDR3: CASSPRQTSGQETQYF; DNA: TGTGCCAGCAGTCCCCGACAGACTAGCGGCCAAGAGACCCAGTACTTC
D: -; size: few; V: TRBV2; J: TRBJ1-5; CDR3: CASSGSRVNNQPQHF; DNA: TGTGCCAGCAGTGGGTCCAGGGTAAACAATCAGCCCCAGCATTTT
D: TRBD2; size: -; V: TRBV13; J: TRBJ2-3; CDR3: CASTRAGEPDTQYF; DNA: TGTGCCAGCACGAGGGCGGGAGAGCCAGATACGCAGTATTTT
D: -; size: -; V: TRBV5-1; J: TRBJ2-7; CDR3: CASSLGGSLDGLEEQYF; DNA: TGCGCCAGCAGCTTGGGCGGGTCTCTTGACGGCCTCGAGGAGCAGTACTTC
D: -; size: many; V: TRBV20-1; J: TRBJ2-2; CDR3: CSARIGARNTGELFF; DNA: TGCAGTGCTAGGATAGGGGCTCGGAACACCGGGGAGCTGTTTTTT
D: -; size: few; V: TRBV5-1; J: TRBJ2-1; CDR3: CASSLAGRGPQSLFRDEQFF; DNA: TGCGCCAGCAGCTTGGCCGGCAGGGGTCCGCAGTCTCTGTTTAGAGATGAGCAGTTCTTC
D: -; size: -; V: TRBV2; J: TRBJ1-4; CDR3: CASSGDTYEKLFF; DNA: TGTGCCAGCAGTGGGGACACCTATGAAAAACTGTTTTTT
D: -; size: -; V: TRBV20-1; J: TRBJ1-2; CDR3: CSARDGTIGYGYTF; DNA: TGCAGTGCTAGGGACGGGACCATTGGCTATGGCTACACCTTC
D: TRBD1; size: many; V: TRBV2; J: TRBJ2-4; CDR3: CASSQGQGNIQYF; DNA: TGTGCCAGCTCACAGGGGCAGGGAAACATTCAGTACTTC
D: -; size: -; V: TRBV6-1; J: TRBJ2-5; CDR3: CASSGGELSPQETQYF; DNA: TGTGCCAGCAGTGGGGGGGAGCTATCCCCCCAAGAGACCCAGTACTTC
D: TRBD1; size: -; V: TRBV24-1; J: TRBJ2-1; CDR3: CATSDPGQAGEQFF; DNA: TGTGCCACCAGTGATCCGGGACAGGCGGGTGAGCAGTTCTTC
D: TRBD1; size: few; V: TRBV7-9; J: TRBJ2-7; CDR3: CASSTRQGSYEQYF; DNA: TGTGCCAGCAGTACCAGACAGGGTTCCTACGAGCAGTACTTC
D: TRBD1; size: -; V: TRBV20-1; J: TRBJ1-2; CDR3: CSAIQGADYGYTF; DNA: TGCAGTGCTATACAGGGGGCTGACTATGGCTACACCTTC
D: TRBD1; size: few; V: TRBV27; J: TRBJ1-5; CDR3: CASSLSTGESNQPQHF; DNA: TGTGCCAGCAGTTTATCAACAGGGGAGAGCAATCAGCCCCAGCATTTT
D: -; size: many; V: TRBV20-1; J: TRBJ2-1; CDR3: CSAPKYTARGGRDEQFF; DNA: TGCAGTGCCCCTAAGTATACGGCAAGAGGGGGGAGGGATGAGCAGTTCTTC
D: -; size: many; V: TRBV7-8; J: TRBJ2-5; CDR3: CASSSTQETQYF; DNA: TGTGCCAGCAGCTCAACCCAAGAGACCCAGTACTTC
D: TRBD1; size: -; V: TRBV5-8; J: TRBJ1-1; CDR3: CASSLYQGGTEAFF; DNA: TGTGCCAGCAGCTTGTATCAGGGGGGCACTGAAGCTTTCTTT
D: -; size: few; V: TRBV7-9; J: TRBJ2-7; CDR3: CASSVPGQEFEQYF; DNA: TGTGCCAGCAGCGTCCCGGGACAAGAATTCGAGCAGTACTTC
D: TRBD1; size: many; V: TRBV3-1; J: TRBJ1-6; CDR3: CASSQRTGRSYNSPLHF; DNA: TGTGCCAGCAGCCAACGGACAGGGAGGTCCTATAATTCACCCCTCCACTTT